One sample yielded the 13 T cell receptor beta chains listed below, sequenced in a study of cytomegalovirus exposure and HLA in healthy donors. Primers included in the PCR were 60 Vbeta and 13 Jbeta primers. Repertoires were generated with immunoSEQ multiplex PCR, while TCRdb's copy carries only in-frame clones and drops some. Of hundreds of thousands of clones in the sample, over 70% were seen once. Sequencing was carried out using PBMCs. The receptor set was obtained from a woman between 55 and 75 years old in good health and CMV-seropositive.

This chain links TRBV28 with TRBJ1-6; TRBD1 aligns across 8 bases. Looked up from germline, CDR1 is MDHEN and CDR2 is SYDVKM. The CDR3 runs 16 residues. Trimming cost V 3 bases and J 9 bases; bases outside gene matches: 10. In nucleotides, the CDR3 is TGTGCCAGCAGTTTCTTTTTGTCGACAGGGGTTTCACCCCTCCACTTT. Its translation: CASSFFLSTGVSPLHF.

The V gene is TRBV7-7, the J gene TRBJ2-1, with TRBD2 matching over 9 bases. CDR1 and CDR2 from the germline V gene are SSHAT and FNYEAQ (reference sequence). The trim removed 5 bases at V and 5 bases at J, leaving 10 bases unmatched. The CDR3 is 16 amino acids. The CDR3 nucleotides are TGTGCCAGCAGCACGATCCCGACTAGCGGCCACAATGAGCAGTTCTTC. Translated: CASSTIPTSGHNEQFF. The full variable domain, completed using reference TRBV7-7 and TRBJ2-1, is GAGVSQSPRYKVTKRGQDVTLRCDPISSHATLYWYQQALGQGPEFLTYFNYEAQPDKSGLPSDRFSAERPEGSISTLTIQRTEQRDSAMYRCASSTIPTSGHNEQFFGPGTRLTVL.

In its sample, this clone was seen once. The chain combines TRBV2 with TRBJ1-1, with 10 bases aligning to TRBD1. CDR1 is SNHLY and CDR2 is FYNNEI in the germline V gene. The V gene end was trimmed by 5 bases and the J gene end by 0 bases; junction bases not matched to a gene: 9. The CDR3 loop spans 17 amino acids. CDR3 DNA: TGTGCCAGCAGTAAAGACAGGGGGCGGTCCATGAACACTGAAGCTTTCTTT. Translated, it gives CASSKDRGRSMNTEAFF.

This CDR3 reads CASSRGRAYEQYF. The CDR3, as DNA: TGTGCCAGCTCACGGGGGAGGGCCTACGAGCAGTACTTC. The V gene is TRBV18, the J gene TRBJ2-7; 7 positions match TRBD2. Per germline, CDR1 KGHSH and CDR2 LQKENI. The CDR3 has 13 residues. The V segment lost 4 bases and the J segment 2 bases; nucleotides outside the gene matches: 2.

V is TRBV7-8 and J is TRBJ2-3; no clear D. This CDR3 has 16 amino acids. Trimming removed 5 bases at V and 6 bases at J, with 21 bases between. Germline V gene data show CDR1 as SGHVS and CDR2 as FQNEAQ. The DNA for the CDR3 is TGTGCCAGCAGCCCCGTCGGCTTCGTGGGCTCCGATACGCAGTATTTT. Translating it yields CASSPVGFVGSDTQYF.

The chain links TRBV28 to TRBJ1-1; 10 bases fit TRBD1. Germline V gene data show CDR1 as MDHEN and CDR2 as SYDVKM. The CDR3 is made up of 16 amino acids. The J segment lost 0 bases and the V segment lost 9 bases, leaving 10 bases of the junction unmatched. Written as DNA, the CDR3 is TGTGCCAGTACCGGGACAGGGGAATTCCTGAACACTGAAGCTTTCTTT. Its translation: CASTGTGEFLNTEAFF.

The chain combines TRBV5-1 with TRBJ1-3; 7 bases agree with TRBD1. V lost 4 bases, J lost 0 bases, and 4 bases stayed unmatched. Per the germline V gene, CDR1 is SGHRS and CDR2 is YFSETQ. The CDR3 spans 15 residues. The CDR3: CASSAGTASGNTIYF. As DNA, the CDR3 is TGCGCCAGCAGCGCGGGGACAGCCTCTGGAAACACCATATATTTT. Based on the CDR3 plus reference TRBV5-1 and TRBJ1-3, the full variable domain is KAGVTQTPRYLIKTRGQQVTLSCSPISGHRSVSWYQQTPGQGLQFLFEYFSETQRNKGNFPGRFSGRQFSNSRSEMNVSTLELGDSALYLCASSAGTASGNTIYFGEGSWLTVV.

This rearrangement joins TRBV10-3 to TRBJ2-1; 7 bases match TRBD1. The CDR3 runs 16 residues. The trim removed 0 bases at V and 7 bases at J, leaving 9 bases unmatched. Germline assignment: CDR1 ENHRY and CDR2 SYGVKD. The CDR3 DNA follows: TGTGCCATCAGTGAGTCAAGACAGGGACGGTGGAATGAGCAGTTCTTC. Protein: CAISESRQGRWNEQFF.

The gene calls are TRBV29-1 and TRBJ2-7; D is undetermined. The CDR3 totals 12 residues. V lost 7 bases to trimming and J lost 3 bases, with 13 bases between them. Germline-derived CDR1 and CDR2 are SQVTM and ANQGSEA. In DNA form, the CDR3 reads TGCAGCGCCTACCAAAACCACTACGAGCAGTACTTC. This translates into CSAYQNHYEQYF.

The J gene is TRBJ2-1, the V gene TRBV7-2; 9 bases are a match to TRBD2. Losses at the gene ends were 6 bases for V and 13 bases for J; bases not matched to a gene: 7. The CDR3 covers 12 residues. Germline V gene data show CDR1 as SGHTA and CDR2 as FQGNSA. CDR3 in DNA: TGTGCCAGCAGAGAGGGGCGGGGGGGTCAGTTCTTC. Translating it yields CASREGRGGQFF. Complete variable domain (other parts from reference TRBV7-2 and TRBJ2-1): GAGVSQSPSNKVTEKGKDVELRCDPISGHTALYWYRQSLGQGLEFLIYFQGNSAPDKSGLPSDRFSAERTGGSVSTLTIQRTQQEDSAVYLCASREGRGGQFFGPGTRLTVL.

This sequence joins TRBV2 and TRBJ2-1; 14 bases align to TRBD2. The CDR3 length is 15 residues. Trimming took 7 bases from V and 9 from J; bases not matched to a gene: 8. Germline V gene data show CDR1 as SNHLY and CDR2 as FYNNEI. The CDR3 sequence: CASTWGTSGSSEQFF. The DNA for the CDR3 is TGTGCCAGCACCTGGGGGACTAGCGGGAGTAGTGAGCAGTTCTTC.

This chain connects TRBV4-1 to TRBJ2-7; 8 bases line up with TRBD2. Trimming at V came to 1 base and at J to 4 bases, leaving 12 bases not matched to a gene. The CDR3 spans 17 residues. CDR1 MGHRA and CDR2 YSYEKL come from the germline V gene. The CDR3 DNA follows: TGCGCCAGCAGCCAAGGGGGACCGACTAGCGTCGCGTACGAGCAGTACTTC. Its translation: CASSQGGPTSVAYEQYF.

CDR3 protein: CASSPGTSWEQFF. As DNA, the CDR3 is TGCGCCAGCAGCCCCGGGACTAGCTGGGAGCAGTTCTTC. The gene calls are TRBV4-3 and TRBJ2-1, with 9 bases fitting TRBD2. Germline lookup yields CDR1 LGHNA and CDR2 YSLEER. The V gene end was trimmed by 4 bases and the J gene end by 10 bases; junction bases not matched to a gene: 5. The CDR3 has 13 residues.